This T cell receptor beta chain stems from a study of metastatic and nonmetastatic thyroid tumors. The study, taken as a whole, reports: Within blood and tumor, benign nodules reportedly had significantly lower TCR beta diversity than malignant thyroid tumors did.

This clone was seen many times. Antigen: not known. This sample includes further DNA sequences coding for the same CDR3. This CDR3 is 15 amino acids long. Trimming shortened V by 4 bases and J by 8 bases, and 20 bases separated the two germline ends. CDR1 and CDR2 (germline): SGHTA, FQGNSA. Patients were all untreated before their thyroid surgery. TCRdb re-clonotyped the PCR reads via MiXCR. The sample lists fewer than 20,000 clones; approximately 20% were seen once. V usage is TRBV7-2 and J usage is TRBJ1-2; D is perhaps TRBD1 (6 bases). The clonotype comes from a female donor with papillary thyroid cancer or a benign thyroid nodule (not recorded which). Some clones in this sample may be carry-over from other donors' samples. Sample: tumor tissue. DNA of the CDR3: TGTGCCAGCAGCTCCGGAAGGGCAGCCAGGGGCGGCTACACCTTC. Amino acid sequence: CASSSGRAARGGYTF.